This T cell receptor (beta chain) comes out of a study of blood T cell repertoires in COVID-19. Study information: Specimens from acute and convalescent COVID-19 originated in the United States, Italy and Spain.

Germline lookup yields CDR1 SGHKS and CDR2 YYEKEE (reference sequence). The CDR3 covers 14 residues. V dropped 4 bases and J dropped 7 bases, with 17 bases sitting between them. Clones were read by immunoSEQ multiplex PCR, and TCRdb kept only the in-frame ones, dropping some. This table holds roughly 170,000 clones, about 80% found once. Participants, about 18 to 90 years old, spanned approximately 25 US areas. Cohort allocation depended upon clinical history that participants reported. What was sequenced was PBMCs or T cells enriched from blood (not recorded which). This chain connects TRBV5-5 to TRBJ1-2; D remains unclear. The receptor comes from a man in his forties or fifties who had recovered from COVID-19. CDR3 nucleotide sequence: TGTGCCAGCAGCCGAGGATGGAGGGAGCTTGGCTACACCTTC. It translates to CASSRGWRELGYTF.